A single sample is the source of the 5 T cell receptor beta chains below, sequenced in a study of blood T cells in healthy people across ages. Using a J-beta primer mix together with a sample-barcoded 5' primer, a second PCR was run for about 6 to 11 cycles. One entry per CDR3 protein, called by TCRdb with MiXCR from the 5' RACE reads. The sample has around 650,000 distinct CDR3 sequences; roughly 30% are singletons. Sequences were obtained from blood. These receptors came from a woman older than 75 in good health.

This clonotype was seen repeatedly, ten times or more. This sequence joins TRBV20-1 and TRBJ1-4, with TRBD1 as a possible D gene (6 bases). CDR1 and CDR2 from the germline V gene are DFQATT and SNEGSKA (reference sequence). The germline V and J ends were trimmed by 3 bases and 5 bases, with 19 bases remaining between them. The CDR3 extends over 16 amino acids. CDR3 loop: CSASDSIRGRNEKLFF. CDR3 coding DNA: TGCAGTGCTAGTGACTCCATCAGGGGCAGGAATGAAAAACTGTTTTTT.

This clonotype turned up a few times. The CDR3 spells CAWSVRTNNEKLFF. CDR3 bases: TGTGCCTGGAGTGTACGGACGAATAATGAAAAACTGTTTTTT. The rearrangement joins TRBV30 to TRBJ1-4; D gene unclear. CDR1 GTSNPN and CDR2 SVGIG come from the germline V gene (reference sequence). The V and J ends lost 0 bases and 4 bases respectively, with 9 bases between them. The CDR3 has 14 residues.

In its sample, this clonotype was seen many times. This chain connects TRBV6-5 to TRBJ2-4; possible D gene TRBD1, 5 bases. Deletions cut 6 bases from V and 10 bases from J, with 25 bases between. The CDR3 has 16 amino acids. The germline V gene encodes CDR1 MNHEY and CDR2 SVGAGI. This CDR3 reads CASRQGRINVPGIQYF. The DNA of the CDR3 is TGTGCCAGCAGGCAGGGAAGAATTAACGTGCCCGGAATTCAGTACTTC.

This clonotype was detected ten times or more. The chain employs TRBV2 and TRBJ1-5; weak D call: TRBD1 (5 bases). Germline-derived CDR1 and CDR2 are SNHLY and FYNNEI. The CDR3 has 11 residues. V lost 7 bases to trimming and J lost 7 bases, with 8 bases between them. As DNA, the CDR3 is TGTGCCAGCACCGAGGGGCAGCCCCAGCATTTT. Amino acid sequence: CASTEGQPQHF.

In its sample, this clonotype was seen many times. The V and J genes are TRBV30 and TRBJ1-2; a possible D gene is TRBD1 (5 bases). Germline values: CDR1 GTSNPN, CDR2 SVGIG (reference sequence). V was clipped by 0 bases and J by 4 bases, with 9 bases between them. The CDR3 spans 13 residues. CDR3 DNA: TGTGCCTGGAGTGTAACAGGCGTCTATGGCTACACCTTC. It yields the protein CAWSVTGVYGYTF.